A single sample gave rise to the 20 T cell receptor beta chains below, sequenced in a study of CD8 T cells in Susac syndrome (dated by TCRdb to between 2018 and 2020). Receptors were amplified or captured by the immunoSEQ multiplex PCR assay. RNA was extracted using the RNeasy kit, and roughly 0.5 to 1 microgram was reverse transcribed with random hexamers. TCRdb took the public reads, trimmed them with fastp at Q25, ran MiXCR for clone calling and kept in-frame beta chains. Duplicate CDR3 protein sequences are folded into a single record with the most common DNA and genes. This sample holds around 200,000 distinct CDR3 sequences; 95% were observed only once. Approximately 0.16% of the sample goes to the ten largest clones. The sequencing sample was made of CD8+ T cells from PBMCs. The receptors derive from a human donor with Susac syndrome.

V is TRBV15 and J is TRBJ2-3, with 11 bases lining up with TRBD1. V lost 8 bases and J lost 1; bases outside the gene matches: 2. The CDR3 consists of 14 residues. Germline V gene data show CDR1 as LNHNV and CDR2 as YYDKDF (reference sequence). DNA of the CDR3: TGTGCCACCTGGGACAGGGGGGGCACAGATACGCAGTATTTT. Its protein is CATWDRGGTDTQYF.

The V and J genes are TRBV11-2 and TRBJ1-1, with D unclear. V lost 1 base to trimming and J lost 5 bases, with 11 bases between them. Looked up from germline, CDR1 is SGHAT and CDR2 is FQNNGV. CDR3 length: 14 amino acids. CDR3 in DNA: TGTGCCAGCAGCTTAGGGCAGCAATCTACTGAAGCTTTCTTT. Translation gives CASSLGQQSTEAFF.

The chain joins TRBV13 to TRBJ2-3, with 7 bases aligning to TRBD2. Trimming removed 5 bases from V and 5 bases from J; junction bases left unmatched: 7. The CDR3 contains 14 residues. Germline V gives CDR1 PRHDT, CDR2 FYEKMQ (reference sequence). CDR3 region: CASSASGKGDTQYF. CDR3 nucleotides: TGTGCCAGCAGCGCCAGCGGGAAGGGAGATACGCAGTATTTT.

This chain links TRBV28 with TRBJ2-7, with TRBD1 as a possible D gene (5 bases). CDR1 MDHEN and CDR2 SYDVKM come from the germline V gene. This CDR3 spans 16 amino acids. V shed 6 bases and J shed 2 bases, with 20 bases lying between them. The CDR3 spells CASSPVLEQDPYEQYF. The CDR3 region has the DNA TGTGCCAGCAGCCCGGTCCTAGAACAGGATCCCTACGAGCAGTACTTC.

J is TRBJ1-2 and V is TRBV7-8; 9 bases are a match to TRBD1. CDR1 is SGHVS, CDR2 FQNEAQ, per germline. V lost 5 bases and J lost 8; bases outside the gene matches: 9. The CDR3 is 14 amino acids. CDR3 region: CASSPGQGRSGYTF. As DNA, the CDR3 is TGTGCCAGCAGCCCAGGACAGGGGAGGTCCGGCTACACCTTC. The entire variable domain, with the rest obtained from reference TRBV7-8 and TRBJ1-2, is as follows: GAGVSQSPRYKVAKRGQDVALRCDPISGHVSLFWYQQALGQGPEFLTYFQNEAQLDKSGLPSDRFFAERPEGSVSTLKIQRTQQEDSAVYLCASSPGQGRSGYTFGSGTRLTVV.

The genes are TRBV5-6 and TRBJ2-7, with D possibly being TRBD2 (6 bases). The ends were cut back, 2 bases at V and 3 bases at J, with 15 bases in the middle. Per the germline V gene, CDR1 is SGHDT and CDR2 is YYEEEE. The CDR3 has 15 amino acids. CDR3 sequence: CASSFLTSSLYEQYF. Written as DNA, the CDR3 is TGTGCCAGCAGCTTCCTGACTAGTAGCCTCTACGAGCAGTACTTC.

The CDR3 here is CSAARENTGELFF. CDR3 DNA sequence: TGCAGTGCTGCGCGGGAGAACACCGGGGAGCTGTTTTTT. The V call is TRBV20-1, the J call TRBJ2-2; D perhaps matches TRBD2 (6 bases). V gave up 5 bases and J gave up 1 base, with 8 bases separating them. CDR3 length: 13 amino acids. Germline lookup yields CDR1 DFQATT and CDR2 SNEGSKA (reference sequence).

Comments on this clonotype: Germline and junction disagree at one end, which may indicate a read error. This rearrangement joins TRBV7-7 to TRBJ2-5; a weak D match, TRBD2 (5 bases). The CDR3 extends over 14 amino acids. Germline assignment: CDR1 SSHAT and CDR2 FNYEAQ (reference sequence). CDR3 in amino acids: CASSFRRSQETQYF. DNA of the CDR3: TGTGCTAGCAGCTTCCGGAGGTCCCAAGAGACCCAGTACTTC.

The rearrangement joins TRBV5-1 to TRBJ2-1, with a tentative D call TRBD1 (6 bases). Germline lookup yields CDR1 SGHRS and CDR2 YFSETQ. The CDR3 covers 13 residues. V lost 1 base to trimming and J lost 6 bases, with 8 bases between them. This chain's CDR3 is CASSLTGINEQFF. In DNA form, the CDR3 reads TGCGCCAGCAGCTTGACAGGGATCAATGAGCAGTTCTTC.

V gene TRBV11-1 combines with J gene TRBJ1-1, with D possibly being TRBD1 (6 bases). The CDR3 length is 13 residues. The ends were cut back, 5 bases at V and 3 bases at J, with 10 bases in the middle. Germline V CDR1 and CDR2: SGHAT, FQDESV (reference sequence). In DNA, the CDR3 is TGTGCCAGCAGCCGGACAGACGACACTGAAGCTTTCTTT. Amino acid sequence: CASSRTDDTEAFF.

CDR3 sequence (DNA): TGTGCCACCGCTAGAGTCGAAACTGAAGCTTTCTTT. Encoded protein: CATARVETEAFF. The chain has TRBV2 and TRBJ1-1; D remains ambiguous. This CDR3 has 12 residues. The V and J ends lost 10 bases and 5 bases respectively, with 14 bases between them. Germline V gives CDR1 SNHLY, CDR2 FYNNEI.

This chain uses TRBV14 with TRBJ1-1, with unresolved D. The ends were cut back, 1 base at V and 0 bases at J, with 6 bases in the middle. There are 14 residues in the CDR3. The germline gives CDR1 SGHDN, CDR2 FVKESK. CDR3 sequence reads: CASSQVSVNTEAFF. The CDR3 DNA reads TGTGCCAGCAGCCAAGTTTCAGTGAACACTGAAGCTTTCTTT.

V gene TRBV6-4 combines with J gene TRBJ2-6; D call uncertain. This CDR3 comprises 14 residues. Trimming shortened V by 3 bases and J by 0 bases, and 3 bases separated the two germline ends. Germline lookup yields CDR1 MRHNA and CDR2 SNTAGT. CDR3 sequence: CASSEASGANVLTF. In nucleotides, the CDR3 is TGTGCCAGCAGTGAGGCCTCTGGGGCCAACGTCCTGACTTTC.

This chain joins TRBV7-9 and TRBJ2-7, with 7 bases fitting TRBD1. The CDR3 has 18 residues. V shed 5 bases, J shed 6 bases, and the junction held 22 bases outside the gene matches. Germline V lookup: CDR1 SEHNR, CDR2 FQNEAQ (reference sequence). CDR3: CASSTTILRPGQRLEQYF. The DNA for the CDR3 is TGTGCCAGCAGCACTACTATCCTCAGGCCGGGACAGAGACTCGAGCAGTACTTC.

This chain connects TRBV14 to TRBJ2-1; 9 nucleotides align to TRBD2. The V gene's germline CDR1 is SGHDN and CDR2 FVKESK. Trimming at V came to 0 bases and at J to 2 bases, leaving 5 bases not matched to a gene. The CDR3 length is 17 residues. The CDR3 here is CASSQERLAAPYNEQFF. CDR3 coding DNA: TGTGCCAGCAGCCAAGAACGACTAGCGGCCCCCTACAATGAGCAGTTCTTC. Full variable domain (rest looked up from reference TRBV14 and TRBJ2-1): EAGVTQFPSHSVIEKGQTVTLRCDPISGHDNLYWYRRVMGKEIKFLLHFVKESKQDESGMPNNRFLAERTGGTYSTLKVQPAELEDSGVYFCASSQERLAAPYNEQFFGPGTRLTVL.

The chain couples TRBV27 to TRBJ1-1, with TRBD1 identical over 8 bases. Germline V gene lookup returns CDR1 MNHEY and CDR2 SMNVEV (reference sequence). Trimming took 3 bases from V and 2 from J; bases not matched to a gene: 2. The CDR3 is 14 amino acids. The DNA for the CDR3 is TGTGCCAGCAGTTTGGACAGGGTCAACACTGAAGCTTTCTTT. Translation: CASSLDRVNTEAFF.

The chain has TRBV19 and TRBJ2-3; tentative D call: TRBD2 (5 bases). Germline lookup yields CDR1 LNHDA and CDR2 SQIVND (reference sequence). With 5 bases removed from V and 6 bases from J, the gap between germline ends came to 12 bases. This CDR3 spans 13 amino acids. The CDR3 protein is CASSSYPGDTQYF. The CDR3 nucleotides are TGTGCCAGTAGTTCCTACCCGGGGGATACGCAGTATTTT.

The chain links TRBV5-6 to TRBJ2-1, with 8 nucleotides matching TRBD1. The CDR3 has 15 amino acids. Unmatched junction bases numbered 5, after V lost 1 base and J lost 5 bases. In germline, CDR1 is SGHDT, CDR2 YYEEEE. CDR3 in DNA: TGTGCCAGCAGCTTGTGGACAGGGATCAACAATGAGCAGTTCTTC. It encodes CASSLWTGINNEQFF.

This clonotype appeared a single time. The chain employs TRBV5-1 and TRBJ1-2, with 9 bases aligning to TRBD1. Germline lookup yields CDR1 SGHRS and CDR2 YFSETQ. Trimming at V came to 7 bases and at J to 4 bases, leaving 5 bases not matched to a gene. CDR3 size: 13 residues. In nucleotides, the CDR3 is TGCGCCAGCGCCGGGACAGGGACCTATGGCTACACCTTC. Protein sequence: CASAGTGTYGYTF.

J is TRBJ2-1 and V is TRBV4-1; possibly TRBD2 for D (5 bases). Germline-derived CDR1 and CDR2 are MGHRA and YSYEKL. The CDR3 runs 16 residues. The V and J ends lost 0 bases and 0 bases respectively, with 9 bases between them. CDR3 sequence reads: CASSQDRAGSYNEQFF. CDR3 coding DNA: TGCGCCAGCAGCCAAGATAGGGCGGGCTCCTACAATGAGCAGTTCTTC.